Shown below are 8 T cell receptor beta chains from a single sample sequenced in a study of Graves' ophthalmopathy and Graves' hyperthyroidism. From RNA, the CDR3 regions of TCR beta chains were amplified and sequenced. The authors performed first-round RT-PCR with HTBI primers and then a second-round multiplex PCR. TCRdb ran MiXCR on the multiplex PCR reads and lists one entry per CDR3 protein. Of under 350,000 distinct CDR3 sequences in the sample, 17% were seen once. Sequencing was done on a sample of peripheral blood. These receptors were taken from an adult man with Graves' ophthalmopathy.

With regard to this clonotype: Sequence at one end of the junction differs from germline and may be a read error. This chain links TRBV6-2 or TRBV6-3 with TRBJ2-7; 7 bases agree with TRBD2. Germline V gene sequence: CDR1 MNHEY, CDR2 SVGEGT. The CDR3 runs 13 residues. The CDR3 here is CASSSFRDYEQSF. The DNA for the CDR3 is TGTGCCAGCAGTTCCTTCCGGGACTACGAGCAGTCCTTC.

This clonotype was recorded at least ten times. The CDR3 sequence is CASRPLSGGRETQYF. The CDR3 nucleotides are TGTGCCAGCAGACCACTTTCGGGGGGCAGAGAGACCCAGTACTTC. This chain joins TRBV7-8 and TRBJ2-5; weak D call: TRBD2 (7 bases). CDR1 is SGHVS and CDR2 is FQNEAQ in the germline V gene. This CDR3 has 15 residues. The V and J ends lost 6 bases and 4 bases respectively, with 18 bases between them.

This clonotype was detected many times. This rearrangement joins TRBV5-1 to TRBJ2-7; no clear D gene. CDR1 is SGHRS, CDR2 YFSETQ, per germline. The V end was cut by 3 bases, the J end by 6 bases, with 10 bases between. The CDR3 loop spans 12 amino acids. In nucleotides, the CDR3 is TGCGCCAGCAGCTCTCGACAAAGCGAGCAGTACTTC. The encoded protein is CASSSRQSEQYF.

At least ten counts were recorded for this clonotype. The chain joins TRBV7-6 to TRBJ2-7; 8 positions match TRBD1. CDR1 and CDR2 from the germline V gene are SGHVS and FNYEAQ. With 2 bases clipped from V and 2 bases from J, the junction kept 5 bases outside the gene matches. The length of the CDR3 is 15 residues. For the CDR3, the DNA is TGTGCCAGCAGCTTAAATCACAGGGGGGCCTACGAGCAGTACTTC. Translation gives CASSLNHRGAYEQYF.

This clonotype was found many times. V usage is TRBV6-2 or TRBV6-3 and J usage is TRBJ1-2; a possible D gene is TRBD1 (5 bases). The germline gives CDR1 MNHEY, CDR2 SVGEGT. This CDR3 region has 12 residues. The V gene lost 5 bases and the J gene lost 2 bases, with 6 bases spanning the gap. The CDR3 sequence is CASSRQNYGYTF. CDR3 sequence (DNA): TGTGCCAGCAGTCGACAGAACTATGGCTACACCTTC.

In its sample, this clonotype was seen many times. The chain joins TRBV19 to TRBJ2-7; TRBD1 matches 9 bases. The CDR3 loop spans 13 amino acids. With V trimmed by 8 bases and J by 4 bases, 6 bases remained unmatched. Germline V gene lookup returns CDR1 LNHDA and CDR2 SQIVND (reference sequence). As DNA, the CDR3 is TGTGCCAGTCGGGACAGGGCTCGGTACGAGCAGTACTTC. Its protein is CASRDRARYEQYF.

This clonotype has ten or more counts. V usage is TRBV29-1 and J usage is TRBJ2-5; no firm D call. The CDR3 loop spans 11 amino acids. Per germline, CDR1 SQVTM and CDR2 ANQGSEA. V gave up 7 bases and J gave up 1 base, with 7 bases separating them. CDR3 nucleotides: TGCAGCGCCCAATTCCAAGAGACCCAGTACTTC. It encodes CSAQFQETQYF.

This clonotype was seen many times. The rearrangement joins TRBV27 to TRBJ2-2; the match to TRBD2 covers 12 bases. The CDR3 extends over 17 amino acids. Germline V gene lookup returns CDR1 MNHEY and CDR2 SMNVEV (reference sequence). With 3 bases clipped from V and 3 bases from J, the junction kept 5 bases outside the gene matches. Here the CDR3 reads CASSLASGGAYTGELFF. In nucleotides, the CDR3 is TGTGCCAGCAGTTTGGCTAGCGGGGGGGCCTACACCGGGGAGCTGTTTTTT.